Listed below are T cell receptor beta chains from one sample, sequenced in a study of blood T cell repertoires in COVID-19. Some clones are missing from TCRdb's copy, which holds only in-frame ones; the method was immunoSEQ multiplex PCR. The table has around 42,000 clones, 79% seen once; the top ten hold roughly 30%. The material sequenced was peripheral blood. The receptors stem from a woman older than 75 with acute or convalescent COVID-19. The CDR3 runs from the conserved cysteine through the conserved F or W.

CDR3aa: CASSFHQVSGANVLTF
j_gene: TRBJ2-6
v_gene: TRBV27

CDR3aa: CASSIRGQYQPQHF
j_gene: TRBJ1-5
v_gene: TRBV19

CDR3aa: CASSLWGQSTDTQYF
j_gene: TRBJ2-3
v_gene: TRBV27

CDR3aa: CASSNDATRGSPLHF
j_gene: TRBJ1-6
v_gene: TRBV18

CDR3aa: CASSHTGGRPEAFF
j_gene: TRBJ1-1
v_gene: TRBV6-5

CDR3aa: CASERQGGVTGELFF
j_gene: TRBJ2-2
v_gene: TRBV27

CDR3aa: CASSPLGHNYGYTF
j_gene: TRBJ1-2
v_gene: TRBV11-2

CDR3aa: CASSRGGQGYGYTF
j_gene: TRBJ1-2
v_gene: TRBV3-1/TRBV3-2

CDR3aa: CASSDTWYEQYF
j_gene: TRBJ2-7
v_gene: TRBV6-2/TRBV6-3

CDR3aa: CASSGGQPYNEQFF
j_gene: TRBJ2-1
v_gene: TRBV10-1

CDR3aa: CASSQAGGRSSSYNEQFF
j_gene: TRBJ2-1
v_gene: TRBV3-1/TRBV3-2

CDR3aa: CASSIMIRTGRNQPQHF
j_gene: TRBJ1-5
v_gene: TRBV19

CDR3aa: CASRPPGLDGAQHF
j_gene: TRBJ1-5
v_gene: TRBV27

CDR3aa: CASSQLGLADYNEQFF
j_gene: TRBJ2-1
v_gene: TRBV3-1/TRBV3-2

CDR3aa: CASSFGSEKLFF
j_gene: TRBJ1-4
v_gene: TRBV12-3/TRBV12-4

CDR3aa: CASSSGTLESANYGYTF
j_gene: TRBJ1-2
v_gene: TRBV7-9

CDR3aa: CAWTLTGGWGYTF
j_gene: TRBJ1-2
v_gene: TRBV30

CDR3aa: CASTLTGGVQPQHF
j_gene: TRBJ1-5
v_gene: TRBV2

CDR3aa: CASSSVEGYGYTF
j_gene: TRBJ1-2
v_gene: TRBV5-4

CDR3aa: CSVDGQGFGYTF
j_gene: TRBJ1-2
v_gene: TRBV29-1

CDR3aa: CASSPETGAFFRYGYTF
j_gene: TRBJ1-2
v_gene: TRBV5-1

CDR3aa: CASSPQVNYGYTF
j_gene: TRBJ1-2
v_gene: TRBV12-3/TRBV12-4

CDR3aa: CASSLAGAGTDTQYF
j_gene: TRBJ2-3
v_gene: TRBV6-2/TRBV6-3

CDR3aa: CASSLQGGNQPQHF
j_gene: TRBJ1-5
v_gene: TRBV7-9

CDR3aa: CASSYSPGDTEAFF
j_gene: TRBJ1-1
v_gene: TRBV6-5

CDR3aa: CAWRRDYEQYF
j_gene: TRBJ2-7
v_gene: TRBV30

CDR3aa: CSVGGDRASLNEQFF
j_gene: TRBJ2-1
v_gene: TRBV29-1

CDR3aa: CASSYLAGATDTQYF
j_gene: TRBJ2-3
v_gene: TRBV10-1

CDR3aa: CASSGLARGEQYF
j_gene: TRBJ2-7
v_gene: TRBV2

CDR3aa: CASGQPNEKLFF
j_gene: TRBJ1-4
v_gene: TRBV6-5

CDR3aa: CRVGEQYF
j_gene: TRBJ2-7
v_gene: TRBV20-1

CDR3aa: CASSQENRGTYGYTF
j_gene: TRBJ1-2
v_gene: TRBV14

CDR3aa: CASSFLGQGGGNEQFF
j_gene: TRBJ2-1
v_gene: TRBV11-3

CDR3aa: CASSQREGGRVDNEQFF
j_gene: TRBJ2-1
v_gene: TRBV4-2

CDR3aa: CAGRGGGGTEAFF
j_gene: TRBJ1-1
v_gene: TRBV10-3

CDR3aa: CASSESGNYGYTF
j_gene: TRBJ1-2
v_gene: TRBV6-4

CDR3aa: CASSPPGGTGETQYF
j_gene: TRBJ2-5
v_gene: TRBV11-2

CDR3aa: CASSQEGAGGWSSGYTF
j_gene: TRBJ1-2
v_gene: TRBV4-3

CDR3aa: CASSDQGITEAFF
j_gene: TRBJ1-1
v_gene: TRBV2

CDR3aa: CASSMGRQLSGNTIYF
j_gene: TRBJ1-3
v_gene: TRBV19

CDR3aa: CASSGTEQETQYF
j_gene: TRBJ2-5
v_gene: TRBV18

CDR3aa: CASRAGETQYF
j_gene: TRBJ2-5
v_gene: TRBV19

CDR3aa: CASSVVVTASTGELFF
j_gene: TRBJ2-2
v_gene: TRBV9

CDR3aa: CASRRGPSNEQFF
j_gene: TRBJ2-1
v_gene: TRBV19

CDR3aa: CASSQVWQVYEQYF
j_gene: TRBJ2-7
v_gene: TRBV14

CDR3aa: CASSFLGHEKLFF
j_gene: TRBJ1-4
v_gene: TRBV5-1

CDR3aa: CASSSPYSPLHF
j_gene: TRBJ1-6
v_gene: TRBV12-3/TRBV12-4

CDR3aa: CASSSQTLDRGTDTQYF
j_gene: TRBJ2-3
v_gene: TRBV7-3

CDR3aa: CASSLFSRGQETQYF
j_gene: TRBJ2-5
v_gene: TRBV7-2

CDR3aa: CSAPRGNEQFF
j_gene: TRBJ2-1
v_gene: TRBV20-1